The 8 T cell receptor beta chains reported below all come from one sample, sequenced in a study of cytomegalovirus exposure and HLA in healthy donors. Primers for the PCR totalled 60 Vbeta and 13 Jbeta. The table came from immunoSEQ multiplex PCR; TCRdb's copy has only in-frame clones and leaves some out. The table has 110,000 to 150,000 clones, more than 70% seen once. Sequenced material: PBMCs. Every receptor here comes from a woman between 45 and 65 years old in good health and CMV-seronegative.

This clone was seen a handful of times. V usage is TRBV11-2 and J usage is TRBJ2-7, with D tentatively TRBD2 (6 bases). V lost 2 bases, J lost 3 bases, and 17 bases lay in between. The germline CDR1 and CDR2 sequences are SGHAT and FQNNGV. CDR3 length: 16 amino acids. CDR3 amino acids: CASSLSLGGRFYEQYF. Here the CDR3 DNA reads TGTGCCAGCAGCTTATCCCTGGGGGGAAGGTTCTACGAGCAGTACTTC.

This chain links TRBV6-5 with TRBJ2-1; TRBD1 is a possible D gene (6 bases). Germline CDR1 and CDR2: MNHEY and SVGAGI. Trimming left V 6 bases short and J 9 bases short, with 12 bases between. This CDR3 contains 12 residues. CDR3 coding DNA: TGTGCCAGCAGCCAAGGGGGAAGTGAGCAGTTCTTC. Its protein is CASSQGGSEQFF.

The rearrangement joins TRBV5-6 to TRBJ1-1; 8 bases line up with TRBD1. CDR3 length equals 15 residues. V was clipped by 0 bases and J by 2 bases; unmatched bases: 3. Looked up from germline, CDR1 is SGHDT and CDR2 is YYEEEE. The DNA for the CDR3 is TGTGCCAGCAGCTTGGTGGCAGGGGGCAACACTGAAGCTTTCTTT. This translates into CASSLVAGGNTEAFF.

The table lists this clone with a count of one. DNA of the CDR3: TGTGCCAGCAGCTTAGGGGGGCTAGAGCCCTACAATGAGCAGTTCTTC. Translation gives CASSLGGLEPYNEQFF. V usage is TRBV7-2 and J usage is TRBJ2-1, with D possibly being TRBD1 (6 bases). The CDR3 runs 16 residues. The V end was cut by 1 base, the J end by 2 bases, with 12 bases between. The V gene's germline CDR1 is SGHTA and CDR2 FQGNSA.

CDR3 residues: CASSDNYRTAEFGYTF. CDR3 DNA: TGTGCCAGCAGCGATAACTACAGGACAGCTGAGTTTGGCTACACCTTC. The chain uses TRBV9 and TRBJ1-2; D might be TRBD1 (6 bases). V dropped 3 bases and J dropped 7 bases, with 22 bases sitting between them. The CDR3 totals 16 residues. The germline CDR1 and CDR2 sequences are SGDLS and YYNGEE.

The chain combines TRBV27 with TRBJ1-5; D gene uncertain. Trimming stripped 3 bases from V and 5 bases from J, with 17 bases between. This CDR3 is 16 amino acids long. From germline, CDR1 is MNHEY and CDR2 SMNVEV (reference sequence). The CDR3 is CASSFPYRSFDQPQHF. CDR3 DNA: TGTGCCAGCAGTTTCCCCTACAGAAGTTTCGATCAGCCCCAGCATTTT.

The chain joins TRBV18 to TRBJ1-4; TRBD1 matches at 7 bases. The CDR3 consists of 13 residues. CDR1 is KGHSH, CDR2 LQKENI, per germline. Trimming took 3 bases from V and 5 from J; bases not matched to a gene: 0. The CDR3 bases are TGTGCCAGCTCACCCAGGGGGAATGAAAAACTGTTTTTT. It is translated as CASSPRGNEKLFF.

This sequence joins TRBV19 and TRBJ1-4; possible D gene TRBD1, 6 bases. Trimming removed 3 bases at V and 7 bases at J, with 15 bases between. Germline V gene lookup returns CDR1 LNHDA and CDR2 SQIVND (reference sequence). The CDR3 spans 15 residues. Written as DNA, the CDR3 is TGTGCCAGTAGTATGAATCTGCAGGGGAGTGAAAAACTGTTTTTT. Encoded protein: CASSMNLQGSEKLFF.